These 2 T cell receptor beta chains were sequenced from one sample in a study of blood T cells in healthy people across ages. Primers used in a second PCR of roughly 6 to 11 cycles were a sample-barcoded 5' primer and a J-beta primer mix. TCRdb itself ran the 5' RACE reads through MiXCR, one entry per CDR3 protein. This sample yields roughly 1,800,000 distinct CDR3 sequences, of which around 50% are seen a single time; over 2% belongs to the top ten. Sequencing was carried out using blood. The source is a woman in her thirties or forties in good health.

This clonotype showed up just a few times. This rearrangement joins TRBV6-2 or TRBV6-3 to TRBJ2-3; D perhaps matches TRBD2 (6 bases). The CDR3 spans 17 residues. Germline V gene sequence: CDR1 MNHEY, CDR2 SVGEGT. The V end lost 7 bases, the J end lost 6 bases, and 26 bases lay between the germline ends. CDR3 residues: CASIEGKTRGHLDTQYF. The CDR3 coding sequence is TGTGCCAGCATTGAGGGGAAGACTAGGGGTCATTTGGATACGCAGTATTTT.

The V gene is TRBV12-3 or TRBV12-4, the J gene TRBJ2-3; D is possibly TRBD2 (6 bases). The CDR3 runs to 12 residues. The V gene lost 6 bases and the J gene lost 6 bases, with 10 bases spanning the gap. CDR3: CASRKEGDTQYF. Written as DNA, the CDR3 is TGTGCCAGCAGGAAGGAGGGGGATACGCAGTATTTT.